One and the same sample provided the 26 T cell receptor beta chains below, sequenced in a study of graft-versus-host responses after intestinal transplantation. These receptors' targets are unknown. Sequenced by immunoSEQ multiplex PCR; TCRdb stores in-frame clones only, minus some. The sample has roughly 73,000 clones; more than 75% are singletons. The sample in question was unstimulated CD8+ T cells sorted from spleen or lymph node cells, obtained before transplant. These receptors all come from a human donor who was the organ donor for an intestinal transplant.

This clone has a single count. The genes are TRBV28 and TRBJ2-7; 7 bases align to TRBD1. This CDR3 has 14 residues. Germline V lookup: CDR1 MDHEN, CDR2 SYDVKM. The V and J ends lost 4 bases and 6 bases, in that order; junction bases with no gene match: 9. In DNA, the CDR3 is TGTGCCAGCAGTTGGACAGGAACTTTGGCCGAGCAGTACTTC. Translation: CASSWTGTLAEQYF.

The chain is built from TRBV27 and TRBJ2-7; tentatively, D is TRBD1 (6 bases). Trimming cost V 6 bases and J 4 bases, with 16 bases left between them. Germline CDR1 and CDR2: MNHEY and SMNVEV (reference sequence). The CDR3 has 14 amino acids. In DNA form, the CDR3 reads TGTGCCAGCAGCCCCATTGGACAGTTGTACGAGCAGTACTTC. Translated: CASSPIGQLYEQYF.

The rearrangement links TRBV5-1 to TRBJ2-1, with 15 positions matching TRBD2. Germline V gives CDR1 SGHRS, CDR2 YFSETQ. This CDR3 spans 19 amino acids. Germline trimming cut 2 bases from V and 2 bases from J; bases unmatched to any gene: 8. The CDR3 loop reads CASSFLWTSGGAAYNEQFF. The CDR3 bases are TGCGCCAGCAGCTTTTTATGGACTAGCGGGGGGGCGGCCTACAATGAGCAGTTCTTC.

V and J are TRBV6-5 and TRBJ2-7, with D possibly being TRBD1 (5 bases). This CDR3 is 15 amino acids long. Per the germline V gene, CDR1 is MNHEY and CDR2 is SVGAGI. V dropped 4 bases and J dropped 3 bases, with 16 bases sitting between them. The CDR3, as DNA: TGTGCCAGCAGTTTCGGCGACCAAGGGGTCTACGAGCAGTACTTC. Its translation: CASSFGDQGVYEQYF.

J is TRBJ1-3 and V is TRBV19; the D is unclear. The CDR3 covers 18 residues. V lost 6 bases and J 0 bases, leaving 21 bases between the germline ends. Germline lookup yields CDR1 LNHDA and CDR2 SQIVND (reference sequence). CDR3: CASSLRPAWGSSGNTIYF. CDR3 DNA sequence: TGTGCCAGTAGCCTTCGGCCCGCCTGGGGTAGCTCTGGAAACACCATATATTTT.

V and J are TRBV7-6 and TRBJ2-6; 10 positions agree with TRBD1. The CDR3 extends over 19 amino acids. After removal of 3 bases from V and 2 bases from J, the junction contained 10 bases not matched to a gene. Germline CDR1 and CDR2: SGHVS and FNYEAQ. The CDR3 nucleotides are TGTGCCAGCAGCTTGGATGGGGACAGGGGTATACCTGGGGCCAACGTCCTGACTTTC. It yields the protein CASSLDGDRGIPGANVLTF.

V and J are TRBV9 and TRBJ2-7; the D gene is possibly TRBD1 (8 bases). Germline CDR1 SGDLS, CDR2 YYNGEE. This CDR3 has 15 amino acids. Trimming pared 0 bases from V and 8 bases from J, leaving 18 bases between. CDR3 sequence (DNA): TGTGCCAGCAGCGTAGAGGGGGGGGACAGGTGGAAGCAGTACTTC. Translating gives CASSVEGGDRWKQYF.

V and J are TRBV28 and TRBJ2-1; 9 positions match TRBD1. Germline V gene sequence: CDR1 MDHEN, CDR2 SYDVKM. V gave up 11 bases and J gave up 4 bases; unmatched junction bases: 6. The CDR3 sequence is 13 residues long. CDR3 in DNA: TGTGCCGGGTCAGGGACAGGGTACAATGAGCAGTTCTTC. Translated: CAGSGTGYNEQFF.

The chain employs TRBV5-4 and TRBJ2-7; D perhaps matches TRBD2 (5 bases). The CDR3 is made up of 12 amino acids. V lost 4 bases, J lost 4 bases, and 9 bases lay in between. Germline CDR1 reads SGHNT; CDR2 reads YYREEE (reference sequence). The DNA of the CDR3 is TGTGCCAGCAGCGGCCCGGGGTACGAGCAGTACTTC. It translates to CASSGPGYEQYF.

This rearrangement joins TRBV27 to TRBJ1-1; tentatively, D is TRBD1 (6 bases). The ends were cut back, 7 bases at V and 4 bases at J, with 19 bases in the middle. The CDR3 has 15 residues. Germline V gene sequence: CDR1 MNHEY, CDR2 SMNVEV (reference sequence). CDR3: CASKPMPTGFTEAFF. The CDR3 nucleotides are TGTGCCAGCAAACCTATGCCTACAGGGTTCACTGAAGCTTTCTTT.

This clone was found a few times. V gene TRBV6-1 combines with J gene TRBJ2-7, with TRBD2 matching over 11 bases. Germline V gene data show CDR1 as MNHNS and CDR2 as SASEGT. CDR3 length equals 15 residues. The junction had 5 bases not matched to a gene; V was cut back by 5 bases and J by 2 bases. The CDR3 nucleotides read TGTGCCAGCAGTTCCACTAGCGGGGGTCCCTACGAGCAGTACTTC. Encoded protein: CASSSTSGGPYEQYF.

V usage is TRBV6-5 and J usage is TRBJ2-7; D is undetermined. V lost 0 bases, J lost 2 bases, and 2 bases lay in between. The CDR3 covers 12 residues. Germline assignment: CDR1 MNHEY and CDR2 SVGAGI. CDR3 sequence (DNA): TGTGCCAGCAGTTACTCCGCCTACGAGCAGTACTTC. It specifies CASSYSAYEQYF.

The V call is TRBV7-2, the J call TRBJ2-1; D is ambiguous. Deletions cut 1 base from V and 9 bases from J, with 10 bases between. Germline values: CDR1 SGHTA, CDR2 FQGNSA. The CDR3 is made up of 13 amino acids. CDR3 residues: CASSLVSEFEQFF. In DNA form, the CDR3 reads TGTGCCAGCAGCTTAGTTTCGGAGTTTGAGCAGTTCTTC.

This clone appeared a single time. CDR3 loop: CASSLGLLQETQYF. CDR3 in DNA: TGCGCCAGCAGCTTGGGGCTCCTCCAAGAGACCCAGTACTTC. This chain joins TRBV5-1 and TRBJ2-5; D call uncertain. V was clipped by 0 bases and J by 1 base, with 7 bases between them. The CDR3 is 14 residues long. CDR1 and CDR2 (germline): SGHRS, YFSETQ. Full variable domain (rest looked up from reference TRBV5-1 and TRBJ2-5): KAGVTQTPRYLIKTRGQQVTLSCSPISGHRSVSWYQQTPGQGLQFLFEYFSETQRNKGNFPGRFSGRQFSNSRSEMNVSTLELGDSALYLCASSLGLLQETQYFGPGTRLLVL.

This clone was counted a few times. The rearrangement joins TRBV6-7 to TRBJ2-3, with D unclear. TRBV6-7 is an open reading frame, and its role is uncertain. The CDR3 is 14 residues long. The V end was cut by 1 base, the J end by 1 base, with 6 bases between. The CDR3 DNA reads as TGTGCCAGCAGTTACTTTCCTGGCACAGATACGCAGTATTTT. Translation gives CASSYFPGTDTQYF.

This clone showed up just a few times. The CDR3 is CASSIGGSTYEQYF. CDR3 nucleotide sequence: TGTGCCAGCAGTATTGGGGGTTCTACCTACGAGCAGTACTTC. The V and J genes are TRBV27 and TRBJ2-7, with D perhaps assigned TRBD1 or TRBD2 (5 bases each). Germline CDR1 is MNHEY and CDR2 is SMNVEV (reference sequence). V lost 5 bases and J lost 2, with 13 bases in between. The CDR3 is made up of 14 amino acids.

The chain couples TRBV7-2 to TRBJ1-1; D perhaps matches TRBD1 (5 bases). Between the trimmed V and J ends, which lost 5 bases and 6 bases, there was a span of 16 bases. The CDR3 consists of 14 residues. Germline V gene sequence: CDR1 SGHTA, CDR2 FQGNSA. CDR3 protein: CASSPGSGFAEAFF. The CDR3 DNA follows: TGTGCCAGCAGCCCTGGTTCAGGGTTCGCTGAAGCTTTCTTT. Variable domain in full (rest from reference TRBV7-2 and TRBJ1-1): GAGVSQSPSNKVTEKGKDVELRCDPISGHTALYWYRQSLGQGLEFLIYFQGNSAPDKSGLPSDRFSAERTGGSVSTLTIQRTQQEDSAVYLCASSPGSGFAEAFFGQGTRLTVV.

V is TRBV28 and J is TRBJ1-1; 7 bases are shared with TRBD1. This CDR3 has 14 amino acids. V dropped 2 bases and J dropped 2; count of bases not matched to a gene: 2. Per the germline V gene, CDR1 is MDHEN and CDR2 is SYDVKM. CDR3 nucleotides: TGTGCCAGCAGTTTAGGACAGGTTAACACTGAAGCTTTCTTT. This translates into CASSLGQVNTEAFF.

CDR3 in DNA: TGTGCCTCCGCCTCCTCAAGGGCGGTCTACGAGCAGTACTTC. Protein: CASASSRAVYEQYF. V is TRBV25-1 and J is TRBJ2-7, with D unresolved. The CDR3 covers 14 residues. Trimming left V 11 bases short and J 3 bases short, with 20 bases between. Germline lookup yields CDR1 MGHDK and CDR2 SYGVNS.

V gene TRBV7-2 combines with J gene TRBJ2-7; tentative D call: TRBD1 (6 bases). This CDR3 spans 19 amino acids. Trimming removed 0 bases at V and 4 bases at J, with 25 bases between. From germline, CDR1 is SGHTA and CDR2 FQGNSA. In DNA form, the CDR3 reads TGTGCCAGCAGCTTAGCTGGCCCTGGGGACATCATACCACCGTACGAGCAGTACTTC. This gives the protein CASSLAGPGDIIPPYEQYF.

The rearrangement links TRBV2 to TRBJ1-4; TRBD1 is a possible D gene (6 bases). CDR1 and CDR2 (germline): SNHLY, FYNNEI. The CDR3 has 14 amino acids. The ends were cut back, 6 bases at V and 4 bases at J, with 12 bases in the middle. The CDR3 sequence is CASREDSYNEKLFF. The CDR3 coding sequence is TGTGCCAGCAGGGAGGACAGCTATAATGAAAAACTGTTTTTT.

This clone has just one count. The chain joins TRBV6-5 to TRBJ1-1; D is unresolved. CDR3 length: 14 amino acids. The germline CDR1 and CDR2 sequences are MNHEY and SVGAGI. V dropped 0 bases and J dropped 1 base, with 6 bases sitting between them. The CDR3, as DNA: TGTGCCAGCAGTTACTCGCAAGAGAACACTGAAGCTTTCTTT. Protein sequence: CASSYSQENTEAFF.

In the case of this clone: Other DNA sequences within the sample encode an identical CDR3. The chain recombines TRBV4-2 with TRBJ2-5; D not resolved. CDR1 LGHNA and CDR2 YNFKEQ come from the germline V gene. V lost 1 base to trimming and J lost 5 bases, with 8 bases between them. The CDR3 extends over 13 amino acids. Written as DNA, the CDR3 is TGTGCCAGCAGCCAAGTGGTTGGGGAGACCCAGTACTTC. It yields the protein CASSQVVGETQYF.

This clone came up once. V is TRBV2 and J is TRBJ1-2; the D gene is possibly TRBD1 (6 bases). Trimming stripped 6 bases from V and 3 bases from J, with 8 bases between. The CDR3 spans 12 residues. Germline CDR1 and CDR2: SNHLY and FYNNEI. As DNA, the CDR3 is TGTGCCAGCAGAACAGGGTACTATGGCTACACCTTC. Its protein is CASRTGYYGYTF. Full variable domain (missing parts from reference TRBV2 and TRBJ1-2): EPEVTQTPSHQVTQMGQEVILRCVPISNHLYFYWYRQILGQKVEFLVSFYNNEISEKSEIFDDQFSVERPDGSNFTLKIRSTKLEDSAMYFCASRTGYYGYTFGSGTRLTVV.

This clone was detected once. The chain employs TRBV27 and TRBJ2-1; 11 bases fit TRBD1. The CDR3 has 16 residues. Losses at the gene ends were 0 bases for V and 8 bases for J; bases not matched to a gene: 6. Germline V CDR1 and CDR2: MNHEY, SMNVEV (reference sequence). This chain's CDR3 is CASSLSPDRGRYEQFF. CDR3 nucleotides: TGTGCCAGCAGTTTATCTCCGGACAGGGGGCGGTATGAGCAGTTCTTC.

V and J are TRBV9 and TRBJ1-5; D remains ambiguous. Trimming shortened V by 2 bases and J by 6 bases, and 9 bases separated the two germline ends. The length of the CDR3 is 13 residues. Germline assignment: CDR1 SGDLS and CDR2 YYNGEE. In DNA form, the CDR3 reads TGTGCCAGCAGCGTGCAGCCGGGTCAGCCCCAGCATTTT. This sequence encodes CASSVQPGQPQHF. Drawing the rest from reference TRBV9 and TRBJ1-5, the complete variable domain is DSGVTQTPKHLITATGQRVTLRCSPRSGDLSVYWYQQSLDQGLQFLIQYYNGEERAKGNILERFSAQQFPDLHSELNLSSLELGDSALYFCASSVQPGQPQHFGDGTRLSIL.